This T cell receptor (beta chain) was sequenced for a study of blood T cell repertoires in COVID-19. Study-wide background: COVID-19 samples, acute and convalescent, were from the United States, Italy and Spain.

From germline, CDR1 is LNHDA and CDR2 SQIVND (reference sequence). The CDR3 is 15 residues long. V was pared by 3 bases and J by 7 bases, with 4 bases of the junction left unmatched. Participants were aged about 18 to 89 years from some 24 US areas. Either two negative PCRs, clearance, or symptom resolution qualified Cohort 3 donors as recovered. Sequencing was performed with immunoSEQ multiplex PCR; in TCRdb, only in-frame clones are kept and a portion is missing. The sample holds 150,000 to 200,000 clones, around 80% seen once. The chain links TRBV19 to TRBJ2-1, with 12 nucleotides matching TRBD2. Sequencing input: PBMCs or T cells enriched from blood (not recorded which). This sequence originates from a woman aged 50 to 60 who had recovered from COVID-19. CDR3 protein: CASSIITSGRNEQFF. CDR3 sequence (DNA): TGTGCCAGTAGTATTATTACTAGCGGGAGGAATGAGCAGTTCTTC.